This TCR beta chain was observed in a study of Graves' ophthalmopathy and Graves' hyperthyroidism. Study-level findings and limits: This model predicted ophthalmopathy progression (sensitivity roughly 70%, specificity about 72%).

Newly diagnosed, the hyperthyroidism patients had under 2 months' duration and were aged 18 to 65. Details on this clonotype: Antigen: not known.

The CDR3 sequence is 16 residues long. CDR1 SGDLS and CDR2 YYNGEE come from the germline V gene. Trimming took 0 bases from V and 0 from J, leaving 12 bases between them. Amplified TCR beta CDR3 regions were obtained using RNA transcripts as template. HTBI primers served in a first-round RT-PCR, which a second-round multiplex PCR followed. TCRdb re-called the multiplex PCR reads with MiXCR, one entry per CDR3 protein. The sample contains more than 300,000 distinct CDR3 sequences, 15% of which appear only once. J is TRBJ1-2 and V is TRBV9, with D hard to call. This TCR was sampled from a woman between 18 and 29 years old with stable Graves' hyperthyroidism. Source material: peripheral blood. The DNA of the CDR3 is TGTGCCAGCAGCGTAGCGGTCGTGGGAGCTAACTATGGCTACACCTTC. It is translated as CASSVAVVGANYGYTF.